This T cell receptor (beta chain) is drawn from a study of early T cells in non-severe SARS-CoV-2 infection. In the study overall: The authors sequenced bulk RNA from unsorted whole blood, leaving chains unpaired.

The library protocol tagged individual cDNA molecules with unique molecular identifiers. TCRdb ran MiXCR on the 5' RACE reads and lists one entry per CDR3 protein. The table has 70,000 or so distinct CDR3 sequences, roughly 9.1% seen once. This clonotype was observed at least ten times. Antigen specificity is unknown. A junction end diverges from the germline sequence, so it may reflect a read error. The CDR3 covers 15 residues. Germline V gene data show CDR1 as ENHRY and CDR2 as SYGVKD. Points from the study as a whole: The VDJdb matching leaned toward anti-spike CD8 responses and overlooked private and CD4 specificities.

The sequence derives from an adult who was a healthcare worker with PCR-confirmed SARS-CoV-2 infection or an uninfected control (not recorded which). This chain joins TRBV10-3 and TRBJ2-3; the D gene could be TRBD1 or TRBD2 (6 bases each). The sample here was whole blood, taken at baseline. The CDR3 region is CATRSQIGGTDTQFF. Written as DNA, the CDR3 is TGTGCCACCCGAAGTCAGATCGGGGGCACAGATACGCAGTTTTTT.